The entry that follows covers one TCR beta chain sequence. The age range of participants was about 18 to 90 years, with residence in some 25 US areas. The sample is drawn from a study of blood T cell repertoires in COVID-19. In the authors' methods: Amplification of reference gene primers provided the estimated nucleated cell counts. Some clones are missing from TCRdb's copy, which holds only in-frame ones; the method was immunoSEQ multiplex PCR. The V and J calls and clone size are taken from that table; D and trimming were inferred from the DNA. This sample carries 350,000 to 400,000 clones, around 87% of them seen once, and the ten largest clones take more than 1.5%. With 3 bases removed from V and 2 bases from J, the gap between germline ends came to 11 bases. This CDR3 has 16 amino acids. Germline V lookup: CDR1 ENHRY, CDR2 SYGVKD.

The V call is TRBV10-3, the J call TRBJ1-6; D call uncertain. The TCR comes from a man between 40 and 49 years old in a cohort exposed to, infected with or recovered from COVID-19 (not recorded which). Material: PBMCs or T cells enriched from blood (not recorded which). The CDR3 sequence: CAISERVPPYNSPLHF. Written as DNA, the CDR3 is TGTGCCATCAGTGAACGGGTTCCCCCCTATAATTCACCCCTCCACTTT.